This TCR beta chain was documented in a study of blood T cell repertoires in COVID-19. Germline assignment: CDR1 ENHRY and CDR2 SYGVKD. This CDR3 is 14 amino acids long. V dropped 6 bases and J dropped 3 bases, with 14 bases sitting between them. The assay was immunoSEQ multiplex PCR, and TCRdb's table has in-frame clones only and misses some. The data hold 400,000 to 550,000 clones, with 70% to 90% observed a single time. V usage is TRBV10-3 and J usage is TRBJ1-1; D perhaps matches TRBD1 (5 bases). The sequencing input was PBMCs or T cells enriched from blood (not recorded which). The TCR originated in a woman between 18 and 30 years old with acute COVID-19. The CDR3 sequence: CAISLEFRDTEAFF. CDR3 bases: TGTGCCATCAGCCTAGAATTCAGGGACACTGAAGCTTTCTTT.